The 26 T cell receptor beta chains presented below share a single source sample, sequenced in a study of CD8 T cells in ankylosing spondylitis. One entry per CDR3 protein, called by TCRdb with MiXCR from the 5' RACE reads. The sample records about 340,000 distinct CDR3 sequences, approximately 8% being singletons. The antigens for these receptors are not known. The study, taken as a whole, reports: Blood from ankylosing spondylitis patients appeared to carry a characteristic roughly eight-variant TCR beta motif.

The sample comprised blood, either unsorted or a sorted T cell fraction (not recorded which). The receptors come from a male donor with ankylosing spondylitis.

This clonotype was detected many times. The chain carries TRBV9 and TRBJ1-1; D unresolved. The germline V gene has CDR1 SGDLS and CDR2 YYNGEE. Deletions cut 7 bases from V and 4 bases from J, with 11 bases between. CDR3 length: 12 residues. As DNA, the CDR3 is TGTGCCAGCGGCGGCGGGTCCACTGAAGCTTTCTTT. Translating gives CASGGGSTEAFF.

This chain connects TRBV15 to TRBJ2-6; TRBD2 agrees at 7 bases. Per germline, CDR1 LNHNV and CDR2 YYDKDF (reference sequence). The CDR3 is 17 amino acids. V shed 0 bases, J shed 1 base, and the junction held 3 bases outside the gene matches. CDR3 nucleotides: TGTGCCACCAGCAGAGATCTTAGCGGGTCTGGGGCCAACGTCCTGACTTTC. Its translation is CATSRDLSGSGANVLTF. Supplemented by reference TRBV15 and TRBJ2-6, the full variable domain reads DAMVIQNPRYQVTQFGKPVTLSCSQTLNHNVMYWYQQKSSQAPKLLFHYYDKDFNNEADTPDNFQSRRPNTSFCFLDIRSPGLGDTAMYLCATSRDLSGSGANVLTFGAGSRLTVL.

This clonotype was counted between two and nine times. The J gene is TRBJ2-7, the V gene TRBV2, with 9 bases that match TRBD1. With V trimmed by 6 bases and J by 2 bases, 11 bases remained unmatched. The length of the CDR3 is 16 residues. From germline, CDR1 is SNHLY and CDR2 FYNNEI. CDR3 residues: CASRGGRTGDPYEQYF. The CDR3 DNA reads TGTGCCAGCAGGGGGGGTCGGACAGGGGACCCCTACGAGCAGTACTTC.

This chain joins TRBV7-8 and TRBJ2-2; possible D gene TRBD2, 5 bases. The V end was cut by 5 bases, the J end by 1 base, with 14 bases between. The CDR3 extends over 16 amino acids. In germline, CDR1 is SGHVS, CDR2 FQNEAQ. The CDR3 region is CASSPRTSRNTGELFF. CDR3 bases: TGTGCCAGCAGCCCTCGGACTTCCAGGAACACCGGGGAGCTGTTTTTT.

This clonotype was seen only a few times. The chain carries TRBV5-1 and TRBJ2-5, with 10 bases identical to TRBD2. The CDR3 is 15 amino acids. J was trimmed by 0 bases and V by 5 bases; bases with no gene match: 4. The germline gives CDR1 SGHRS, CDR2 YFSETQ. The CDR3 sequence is CASSRTSGNQETQYF. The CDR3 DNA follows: TGCGCCAGCAGTCGTACTAGCGGGAACCAAGAGACCCAGTACTTC.

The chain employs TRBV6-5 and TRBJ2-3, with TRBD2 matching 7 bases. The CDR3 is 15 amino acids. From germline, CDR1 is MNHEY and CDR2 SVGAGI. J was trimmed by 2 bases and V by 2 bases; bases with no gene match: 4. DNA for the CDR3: TGTGCCAGCAGTTACGGAGCGGGGTACACAGATACGCAGTATTTT. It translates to CASSYGAGYTDTQYF.

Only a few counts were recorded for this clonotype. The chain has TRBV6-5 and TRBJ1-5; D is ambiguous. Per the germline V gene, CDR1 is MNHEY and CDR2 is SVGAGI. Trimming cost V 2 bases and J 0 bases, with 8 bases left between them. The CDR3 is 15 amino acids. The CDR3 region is CASSYRRDSNQPQHF. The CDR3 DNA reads TGTGCCAGCAGTTACAGGCGGGATAGCAATCAGCCCCAGCATTTT.

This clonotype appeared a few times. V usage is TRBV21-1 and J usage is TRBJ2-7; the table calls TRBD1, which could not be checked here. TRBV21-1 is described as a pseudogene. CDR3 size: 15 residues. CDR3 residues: CASSTPAGLMNEQYF. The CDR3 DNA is TGTGCCAGCAGCACCCCCGCGGGCCTTATGAACGAGCAGTACTTC.

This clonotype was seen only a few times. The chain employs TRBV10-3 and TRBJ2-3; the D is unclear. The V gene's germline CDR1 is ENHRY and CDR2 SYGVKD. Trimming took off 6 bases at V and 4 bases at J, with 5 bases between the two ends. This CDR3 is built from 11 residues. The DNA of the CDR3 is TGTGCCATCAGCAGCCCAGATACGCAGTATTTT. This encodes CAISSPDTQYF.

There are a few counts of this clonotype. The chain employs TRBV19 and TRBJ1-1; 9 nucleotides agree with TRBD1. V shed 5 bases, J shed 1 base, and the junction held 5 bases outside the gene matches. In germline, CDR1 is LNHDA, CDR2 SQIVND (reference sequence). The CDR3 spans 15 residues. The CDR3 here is CASSRTGGRNTEAFF. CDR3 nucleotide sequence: TGTGCCAGTAGTCGAACAGGGGGCAGGAACACTGAAGCTTTCTTT.

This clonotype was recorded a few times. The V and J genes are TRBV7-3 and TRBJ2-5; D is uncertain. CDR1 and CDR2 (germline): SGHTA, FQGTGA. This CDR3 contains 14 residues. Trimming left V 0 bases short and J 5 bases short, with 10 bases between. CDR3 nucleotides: TGTGCCAGCAGCTTAACGGGCCAGCCGGAGACCCAGTACTTC. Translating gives CASSLTGQPETQYF.

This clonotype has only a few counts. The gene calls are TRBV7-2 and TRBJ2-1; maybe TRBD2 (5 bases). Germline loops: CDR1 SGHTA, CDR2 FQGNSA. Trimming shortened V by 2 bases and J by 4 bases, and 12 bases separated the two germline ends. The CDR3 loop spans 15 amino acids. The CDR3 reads CASSLIGRAYNEQFF. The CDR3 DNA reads TGTGCCAGCAGCTTAATTGGGAGAGCTTACAATGAGCAGTTCTTC.

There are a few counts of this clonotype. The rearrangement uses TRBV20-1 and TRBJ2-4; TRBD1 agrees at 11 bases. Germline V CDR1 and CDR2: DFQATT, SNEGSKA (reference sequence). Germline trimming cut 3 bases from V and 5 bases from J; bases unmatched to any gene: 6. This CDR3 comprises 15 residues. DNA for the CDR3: TGCAGTGCTAGGCACCGGGGACAGGGGGAAAACATTCAGTACTTC. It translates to CSARHRGQGENIQYF.

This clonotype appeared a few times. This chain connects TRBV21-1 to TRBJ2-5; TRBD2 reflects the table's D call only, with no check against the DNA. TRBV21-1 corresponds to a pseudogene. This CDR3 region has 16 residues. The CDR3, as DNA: TGTGCCAGCACCCCTAACCGGGCTAGCGGGAGTGAGACCCAGTACTTC. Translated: CASTPNRASGSETQYF.

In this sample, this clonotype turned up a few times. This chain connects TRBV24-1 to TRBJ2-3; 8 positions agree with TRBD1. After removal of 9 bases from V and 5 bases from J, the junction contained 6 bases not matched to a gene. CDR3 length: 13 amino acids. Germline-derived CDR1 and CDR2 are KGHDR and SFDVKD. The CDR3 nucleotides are TGTGCCACCTCAGACAGGGGTAGAGATACGCAGTATTTT. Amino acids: CATSDRGRDTQYF.

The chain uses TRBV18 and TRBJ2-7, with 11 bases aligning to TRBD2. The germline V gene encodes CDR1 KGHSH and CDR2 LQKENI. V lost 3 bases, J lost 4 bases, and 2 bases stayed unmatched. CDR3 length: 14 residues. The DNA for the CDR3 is TGTGCCAGCTCACCGGGACTAGCGGAATACGAGCAGTACTTC. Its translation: CASSPGLAEYEQYF.

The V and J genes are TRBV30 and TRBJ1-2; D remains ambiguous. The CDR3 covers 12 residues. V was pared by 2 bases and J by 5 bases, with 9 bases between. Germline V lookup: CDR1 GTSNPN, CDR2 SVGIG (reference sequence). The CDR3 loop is CAWSSEPYGYTF. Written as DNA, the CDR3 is TGTGCCTGGAGTTCCGAGCCTTATGGCTACACCTTC.

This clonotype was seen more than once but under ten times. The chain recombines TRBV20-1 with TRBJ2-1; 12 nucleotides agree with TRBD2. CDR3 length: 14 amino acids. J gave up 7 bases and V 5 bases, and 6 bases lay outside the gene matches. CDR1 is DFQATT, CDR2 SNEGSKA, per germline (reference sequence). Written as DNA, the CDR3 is TGCAGTGCTCGTGGACTAGCGGGGTGGAATGAGCAGTTCTTC. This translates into CSARGLAGWNEQFF.

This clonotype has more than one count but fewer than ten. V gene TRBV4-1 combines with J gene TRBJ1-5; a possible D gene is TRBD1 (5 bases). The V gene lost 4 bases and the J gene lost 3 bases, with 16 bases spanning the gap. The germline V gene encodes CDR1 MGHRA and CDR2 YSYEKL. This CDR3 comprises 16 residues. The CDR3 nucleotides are TGCGCCAGCAGCCGCCGTTGGGCAGGGCTCAATCAGCCCCAGCATTTT. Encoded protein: CASSRRWAGLNQPQHF.

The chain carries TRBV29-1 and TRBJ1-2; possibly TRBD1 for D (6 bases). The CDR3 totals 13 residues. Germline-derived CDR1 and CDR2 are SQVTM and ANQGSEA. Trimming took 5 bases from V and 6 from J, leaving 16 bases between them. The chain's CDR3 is CSVREGGADGYTF. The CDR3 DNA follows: TGCAGCGTTCGCGAGGGGGGCGCTGATGGCTACACCTTC. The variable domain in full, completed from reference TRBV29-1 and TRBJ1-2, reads SAVISQKPSRDICQRGTSLTIQCQVDSQVTMMFWYRQQPGQSLTLIATANQGSEATYESGFVIDKFPISRPNLTFSTLTVSNMSPEDSSIYLCSVREGGADGYTFGSGTRLTVV.

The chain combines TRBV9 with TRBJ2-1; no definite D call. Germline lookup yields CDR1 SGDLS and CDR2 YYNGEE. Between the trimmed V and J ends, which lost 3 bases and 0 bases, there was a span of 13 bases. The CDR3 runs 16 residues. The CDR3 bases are TGTGCCAGCAGCGGACTCAGGTTTAGCTCCTACAATGAGCAGTTCTTC. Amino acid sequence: CASSGLRFSSYNEQFF.

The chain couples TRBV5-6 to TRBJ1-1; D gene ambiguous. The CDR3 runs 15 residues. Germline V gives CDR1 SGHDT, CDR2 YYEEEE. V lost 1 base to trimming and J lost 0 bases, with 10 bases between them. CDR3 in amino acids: CASSLPAVLNTEAFF. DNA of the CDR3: TGTGCCAGCAGCTTGCCGGCGGTATTGAACACTGAAGCTTTCTTT.

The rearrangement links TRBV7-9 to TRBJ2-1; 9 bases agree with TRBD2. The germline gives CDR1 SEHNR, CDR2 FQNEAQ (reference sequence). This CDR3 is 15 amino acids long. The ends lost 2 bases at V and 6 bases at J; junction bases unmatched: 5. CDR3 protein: CASSLNSGRLNEQFF. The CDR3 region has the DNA TGTGCCAGCAGCTTAAATAGCGGGAGACTCAATGAGCAGTTCTTC.

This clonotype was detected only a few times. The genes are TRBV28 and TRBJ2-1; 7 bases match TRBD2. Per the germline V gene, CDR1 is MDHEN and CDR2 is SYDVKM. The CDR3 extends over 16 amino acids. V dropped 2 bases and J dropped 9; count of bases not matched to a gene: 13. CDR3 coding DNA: TGTGCCAGCAGTTTAACCCCCGGGGGAGGGAATTCTGAGCAGTTCTTC. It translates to CASSLTPGGGNSEQFF. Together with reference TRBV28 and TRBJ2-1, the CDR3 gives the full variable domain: DVKVTQSSRYLVKRTGEKVFLECVQDMDHENMFWYRQDPGLGLRLIYFSYDVKMKEKGDIPEGYSVSREKKERFSLILESASTNQTSMYLCASSLTPGGGNSEQFFGPGTRLTVL.

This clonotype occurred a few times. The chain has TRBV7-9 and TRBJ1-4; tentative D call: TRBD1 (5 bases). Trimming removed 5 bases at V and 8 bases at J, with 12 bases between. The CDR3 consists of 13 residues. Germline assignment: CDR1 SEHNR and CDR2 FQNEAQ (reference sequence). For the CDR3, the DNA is TGTGCCAGCAGCCCCCAATGGGGGGAAAAACTGTTTTTT. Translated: CASSPQWGEKLFF.

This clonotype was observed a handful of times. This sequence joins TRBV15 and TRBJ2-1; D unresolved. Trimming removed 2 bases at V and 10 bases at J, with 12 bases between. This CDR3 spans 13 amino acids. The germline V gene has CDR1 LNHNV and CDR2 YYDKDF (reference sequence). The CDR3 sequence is CATSRSDRWEQFF. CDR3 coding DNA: TGTGCCACCAGCAGATCGGATCGTTGGGAGCAGTTCTTC.